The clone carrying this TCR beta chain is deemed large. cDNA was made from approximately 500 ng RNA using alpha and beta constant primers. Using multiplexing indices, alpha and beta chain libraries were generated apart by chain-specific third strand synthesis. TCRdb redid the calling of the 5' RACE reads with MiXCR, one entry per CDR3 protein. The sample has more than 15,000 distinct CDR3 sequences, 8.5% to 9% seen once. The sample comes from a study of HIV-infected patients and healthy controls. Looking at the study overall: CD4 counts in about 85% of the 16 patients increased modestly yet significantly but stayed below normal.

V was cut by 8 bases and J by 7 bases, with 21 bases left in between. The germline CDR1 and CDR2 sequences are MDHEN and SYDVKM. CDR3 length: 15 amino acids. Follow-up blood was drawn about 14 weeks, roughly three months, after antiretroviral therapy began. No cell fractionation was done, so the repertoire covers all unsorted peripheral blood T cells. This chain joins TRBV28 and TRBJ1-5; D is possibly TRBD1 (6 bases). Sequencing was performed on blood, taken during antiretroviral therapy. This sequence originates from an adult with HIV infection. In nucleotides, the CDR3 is TGTGCCAGCTACAGCGAGACAGGCTTGAACCAGCCCCAGCATTTT. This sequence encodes CASYSETGLNQPQHF.